These T cell receptor beta chains were read from a single sample in a study of CD8 T cells in Susac syndrome. Each CDR3 protein gets one entry after TCRdb re-called the immunoSEQ multiplex PCR reads with MiXCR. This table has under 200,000 distinct CDR3 sequences, 85% to 95% appearing once. Material: CD8+ T cells from PBMCs. The receptors originated from a human donor with multiple sclerosis. CDR3s include the opening cysteine and the closing phenylalanine or tryptophan. The D gene is left open where the match is weak. Expanded clones get a size class; other rows say once, few or many, or leave the size out.

j_call	v_call	d_call	clone_size	cdr3_nt	cdr3_aa
TRBJ2-7	TRBV20-1	TRBD2	.	TGCAGCGCGTCTAGCGGGGGGGCTCGAGAGCAGTACTTC	CSASSGGAREQYF
TRBJ1-2	TRBV11-1	.	.	TGTGCCAGCAGCCCCACCCAGGGTGGAGGCGGCTACACCTTC	CASSPTQGGGGYTF
TRBJ2-1	TRBV2	.	once	TGTGCCAGCAGTAGTAATCCCCAGAGCTCCTACAATGAGCAGTTCTTC	CASSSNPQSSYNEQFF
TRBJ2-1	TRBV20-1	.	.	TGCAGTGCTGAATCAGATAGAGCATCCCATACGTCCTACAATGAGCAGTTCTTC	CSAESDRASHTSYNEQFF
TRBJ2-1	TRBV5-1	.	.	TGCGCCAGCGCCATTAGATTAAATGAGCAGTTCTTC	CASAIRLNEQFF
TRBJ1-1	TRBV29-1	.	once	TGCAGCGTTGAAGCAGGGAGGAACACTGAAGCTTTCTTT	CSVEAGRNTEAFF
TRBJ1-2	TRBV20-1	TRBD1	.	TGCAGTGCTAGAGATTTGGGGACAGGTACCTATGGCTACACCTTC	CSARDLGTGTYGYTF
TRBJ2-1	TRBV7-9	TRBD1	.	TGTGCCAGTATACCGAGGGACAGCCCAACTTACAATGAGCAGTTCTTC	CASIPRDSPTYNEQFF
TRBJ2-5	TRBV20-1	TRBD2	.	TGCAGTGCGGCTAGCGGGGGGGCCGAAGAGACCCAGTACTTC	CSAASGGAEETQYF
TRBJ1-1	TRBV27	.	.	TGTGCCAGCAGTTTAGGGACGGGAATGAACACTGAAGCTTTCTTT	CASSLGTGMNTEAFF
TRBJ1-2	TRBV20-1	.	.	TGCAGTGCTAGAGATTTAGGGGGGCAGGGTGTCCCTCGGGTCGACTACACCTTC	CSARDLGGQGVPRVDYTF
TRBJ1-5	TRBV5-1	.	.	TGCGCCAGCAGCGTGACAGGAGGTAGCAATCAGCCCCAGCATTTT	CASSVTGGSNQPQHF
TRBJ2-6	TRBV21-1	.	.	TGTGCCAGCACCCTCCTGGGGAGAGCATGTGGGGCCAACGTCCTGACTTTC	CASTLLGRACGANVLTF
TRBJ2-7	TRBV9	TRBD2	.	TGTGCCAGCAGCGCGGGACTAGCGAGCCCCCTCGAGCAGTACTTC	CASSAGLASPLEQYF
TRBJ2-5	TRBV29-1	.	.	TGCAGCGCGGAAGGGGAGACCCAGTACTTC	CSAEGETQYF
TRBJ2-1	TRBV9	TRBD2	.	TGTGCCAGCAGCGGGACTAGCGGGAACTACAATGAGCAGTTCTTC	CASSGTSGNYNEQFF
TRBJ2-4	TRBV7-9	TRBD1	.	TGTGCCAGCAGCTCCCCAGGGGGCGAAACCAAAAACATTCAGTACTTC	CASSSPGGETKNIQYF
TRBJ1-1	TRBV12-3/TRBV12-4	TRBD1	.	TGTGCCAGCAGCCCAGGGGGCGCGATTGAAGCTTTCTTT	CASSPGGAIEAFF
TRBJ2-7	TRBV13	.	.	TGTGCCAGCAGCTTAGTCAGGGACGAGCAGTACTTC	CASSLVRDEQYF
TRBJ2-5	TRBV20-1	TRBD2	.	TGCAGTGCTAGAGATTTCCTAGCGGGACAAGAGACCCAGTACTTC	CSARDFLAGQETQYF
TRBJ2-2	TRBV3-1	.	.	TGTGCCAGCAGCCCTAACAGGGGGGGGCACACCGGGGAGCTGTTTTTT	CASSPNRGGHTGELFF
TRBJ2-3	TRBV30	.	.	TGTGCCTGGATCTCTCTCAGGGCAGATACGCAGTATTTT	CAWISLRADTQYF
TRBJ1-2	TRBV27	.	.	TGTGCCAGCACCCCGGGCCCCCGCCGGGGCTACACCTTC	CASTPGPRRGYTF
TRBJ2-7	TRBV3-1	TRBD2	.	TGTGCCAGCAGCCAAGAAACTAGCGGGTATTACGAGCAGTACTTC	CASSQETSGYYEQYF
TRBJ1-1	TRBV3-1	TRBD1	.	TGTGCCAGCAGCCAACAACAGGGGGAAGGGGACACTGAAGCTTTCTTT	CASSQQQGEGDTEAFF
TRBJ1-4	TRBV4-1	TRBD1	.	TGCGCCAGCAGCCTACGGACAGGGCCAAGTGAAAAACTGTTTTTT	CASSLRTGPSEKLFF
TRBJ1-1	TRBV5-6	.	.	TGTGCCAGCAGCAGGCAGGCTGCCGGCCCTGAAGCTTTCTTT	CASSRQAAGPEAFF
TRBJ1-6	TRBV4-1	.	.	TGCGCCAGCAGCCCCCTTGGGACGGATTTGAATTCACCCCTCCACTTT	CASSPLGTDLNSPLHF
TRBJ2-1	TRBV12-3/TRBV12-4	.	once	TGTGCCAGCATTGGCCCAGGGGTTCGCAATGAGCAGTTCTTC	CASIGPGVRNEQFF
TRBJ1-2	TRBV28	.	.	TGTGCCAGCAGTCCCCCGACGGTCGCCTACTATGGCTACACCTTC	CASSPPTVAYYGYTF
TRBJ2-2	TRBV9	.	few	TGTGCCAGCAGCGACCCATTGTCGGTGAGGGTATCCGGGGAGCTGTTTTTT	CASSDPLSVRVSGELFF
TRBJ2-1	TRBV29-1	TRBD1	.	TGCAGCCTAGGACAGGTTGGGAAAGAGTTCTTC	CSLGQVGKEFF
TRBJ2-7	TRBV13	.	.	TGTGCCAGCAGCTTAGGTGACGAGCAGTACTTC	CASSLGDEQYF
TRBJ2-7	TRBV7-9	.	.	TGTGCCAGCAGCTTCGAGGAGTACTACGAGCAGTACTTC	CASSFEEYYEQYF
TRBJ2-1	TRBV14	.	.	TGTGCCAGCAGCCAAGCCCCGACTAGTGAGCAGTTCTTC	CASSQAPTSEQFF
TRBJ2-7	TRBV20-1	TRBD1	.	TGCAGTGCTATGACAGGGACAGGTAGCGAGCAGTACTTC	CSAMTGTGSEQYF
TRBJ2-7	TRBV20-1	.	.	TGCAGTGCTAGCCCAACAGGGATCGCCTACGAGCAGTACTTC	CSASPTGIAYEQYF
TRBJ1-1	TRBV27	TRBD1	.	TGTGCCAGCAGTTTTTACAGGGGTGCCACTGAAGCTTTCTTT	CASSFYRGATEAFF
TRBJ1-2	TRBV7-9	TRBD1	.	TGTGCCAGCAGACGTCAAGGGACAGGGGCCGGCTACACCTTC	CASRRQGTGAGYTF
TRBJ2-5	TRBV27	.	.	TGTGCCAGCAGGAGAACAAGCCTGGAGACCCAGTACTTC	CASRRTSLETQYF
TRBJ2-2	TRBV4-1	.	.	TGCGCCAGCAGCCAAGACTGGGCAGGGAACACCGGGGAGCTGTTTTTT	CASSQDWAGNTGELFF
TRBJ2-5	TRBV27	.	.	TGTGCCAGCAGTTTCATCAATGGGGAGACCCAGTACTTC	CASSFINGETQYF